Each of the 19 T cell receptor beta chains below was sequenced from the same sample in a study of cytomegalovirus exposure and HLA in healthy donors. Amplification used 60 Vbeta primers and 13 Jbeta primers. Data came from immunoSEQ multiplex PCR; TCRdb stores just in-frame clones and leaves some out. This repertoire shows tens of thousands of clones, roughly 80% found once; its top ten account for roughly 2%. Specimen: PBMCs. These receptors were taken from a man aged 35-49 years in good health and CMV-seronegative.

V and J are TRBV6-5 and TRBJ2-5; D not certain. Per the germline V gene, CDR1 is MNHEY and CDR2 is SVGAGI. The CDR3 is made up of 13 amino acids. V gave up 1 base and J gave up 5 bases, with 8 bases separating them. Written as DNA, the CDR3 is TGTGCCAGCAGTTACTTCCCCGGGGAGACCCAGTACTTC. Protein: CASSYFPGETQYF.

Written as DNA, the CDR3 is TGTGCCAGCAGACCTAACCCTAGCGGAAACACCGGGGAGCTGTTTTTT. Translation: CASRPNPSGNTGELFF. The chain has TRBV7-3 and TRBJ2-2, with 7 nucleotides matching TRBD2. Germline V CDR1 and CDR2: SGHTA, FQGTGA. This CDR3 spans 16 amino acids. Trimming at V came to 6 bases and at J to 2 bases, leaving 9 bases not matched to a gene.

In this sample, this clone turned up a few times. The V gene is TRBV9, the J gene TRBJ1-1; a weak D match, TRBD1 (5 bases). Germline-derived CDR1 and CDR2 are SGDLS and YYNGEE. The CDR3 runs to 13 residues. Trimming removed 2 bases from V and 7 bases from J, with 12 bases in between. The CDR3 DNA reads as TGTGCCAGCAGCGTGGGTCAGGGTAATGAAGCTTTCTTT. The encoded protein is CASSVGQGNEAFF. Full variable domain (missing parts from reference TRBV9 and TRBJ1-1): DSGVTQTPKHLITATGQRVTLRCSPRSGDLSVYWYQQSLDQGLQFLIQYYNGEERAKGNILERFSAQQFPDLHSELNLSSLELGDSALYFCASSVGQGNEAFFGQGTRLTVV.

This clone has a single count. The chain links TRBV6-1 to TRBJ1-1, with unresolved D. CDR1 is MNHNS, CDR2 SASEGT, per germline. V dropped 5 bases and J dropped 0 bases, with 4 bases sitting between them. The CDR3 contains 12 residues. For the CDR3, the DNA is TGTGCCAGCAGTCGAGTGAACACTGAAGCTTTCTTT. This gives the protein CASSRVNTEAFF.

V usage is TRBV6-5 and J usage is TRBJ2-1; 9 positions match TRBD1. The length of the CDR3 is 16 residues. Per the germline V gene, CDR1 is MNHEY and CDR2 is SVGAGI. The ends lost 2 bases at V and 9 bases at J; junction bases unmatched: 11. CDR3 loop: CASSYQGQGNGGEQFF. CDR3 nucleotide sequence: TGTGCCAGCAGTTACCAGGGACAGGGTAACGGGGGTGAGCAGTTCTTC.

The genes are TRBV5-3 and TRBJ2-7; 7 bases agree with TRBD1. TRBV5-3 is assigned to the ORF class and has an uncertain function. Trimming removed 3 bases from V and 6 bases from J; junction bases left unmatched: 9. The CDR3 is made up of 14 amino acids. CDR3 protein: CARSSDRVFGEQYF. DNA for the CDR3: TGTGCCAGAAGCTCCGACAGGGTCTTCGGCGAGCAGTACTTC.

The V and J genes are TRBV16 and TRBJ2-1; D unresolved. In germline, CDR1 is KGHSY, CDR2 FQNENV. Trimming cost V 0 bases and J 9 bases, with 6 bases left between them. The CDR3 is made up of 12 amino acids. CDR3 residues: CASSQSRSEQFF. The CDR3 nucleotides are TGTGCCAGCAGCCAATCACGGAGTGAGCAGTTCTTC. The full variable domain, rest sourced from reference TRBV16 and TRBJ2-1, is GEEVAQTPKHLVRGEGQKAKLYCAPIKGHSYVFWYQQVLKNEFKFLISFQNENVFDETGMPKERFSAKCLPNSPCSLEIQATKLEDSAVYFCASSQSRSEQFFGPGTRLTVL.

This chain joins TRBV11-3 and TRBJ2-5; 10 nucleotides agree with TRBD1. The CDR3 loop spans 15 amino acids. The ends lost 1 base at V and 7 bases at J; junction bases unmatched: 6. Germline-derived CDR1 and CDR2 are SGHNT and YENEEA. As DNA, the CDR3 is TGTGCCAGCAGCTTAGCCCAGGACAGGGGGGTGACCCAGTACTTC. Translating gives CASSLAQDRGVTQYF.

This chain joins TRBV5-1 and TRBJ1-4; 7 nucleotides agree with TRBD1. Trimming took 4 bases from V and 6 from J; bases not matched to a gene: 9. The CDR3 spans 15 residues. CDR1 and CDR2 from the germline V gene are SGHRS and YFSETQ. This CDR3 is CASSQQTGLDEKLFF. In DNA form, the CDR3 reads TGCGCCAGCAGCCAGCAGACAGGGCTGGATGAAAAACTGTTTTTT.

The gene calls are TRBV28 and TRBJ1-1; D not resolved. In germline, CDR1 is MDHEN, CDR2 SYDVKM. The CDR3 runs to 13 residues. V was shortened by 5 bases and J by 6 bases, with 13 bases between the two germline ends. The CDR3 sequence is CASSIGREPEAFF. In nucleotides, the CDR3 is TGTGCCAGCAGTATCGGACGGGAGCCTGAAGCTTTCTTT.

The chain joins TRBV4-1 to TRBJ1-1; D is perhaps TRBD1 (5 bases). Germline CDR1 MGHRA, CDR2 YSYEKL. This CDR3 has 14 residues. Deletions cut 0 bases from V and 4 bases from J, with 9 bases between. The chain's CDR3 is CASSQDRGGTEAFF. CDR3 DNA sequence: TGCGCCAGCAGCCAAGATAGGGGTGGCACTGAAGCTTTCTTT.

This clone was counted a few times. CDR3 nucleotides: TGTGCCTGGGGGCCCACGAACACTGAAGCTTTCTTT. It translates to CAWGPTNTEAFF. This rearrangement joins TRBV30 to TRBJ1-1; D call uncertain. The CDR3 has 12 residues. The germline V and J ends were trimmed by 5 bases and 1 base, with 8 bases remaining between them. Looked up from germline, CDR1 is GTSNPN and CDR2 is SVGIG (reference sequence).

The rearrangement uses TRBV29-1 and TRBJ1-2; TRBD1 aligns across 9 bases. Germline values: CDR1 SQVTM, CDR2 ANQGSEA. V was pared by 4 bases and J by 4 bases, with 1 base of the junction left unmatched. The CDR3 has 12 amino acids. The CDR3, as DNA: TGCAGCGTTGTGGGACAGGGCTATGGCTACACCTTC. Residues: CSVVGQGYGYTF.

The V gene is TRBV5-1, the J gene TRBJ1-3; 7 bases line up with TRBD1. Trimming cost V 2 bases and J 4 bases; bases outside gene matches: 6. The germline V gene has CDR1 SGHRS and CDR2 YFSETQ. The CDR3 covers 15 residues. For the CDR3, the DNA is TGCGCCAGCAGCTTTACAGGGGCGGAAGGAAACACCATATATTTT. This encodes CASSFTGAEGNTIYF.

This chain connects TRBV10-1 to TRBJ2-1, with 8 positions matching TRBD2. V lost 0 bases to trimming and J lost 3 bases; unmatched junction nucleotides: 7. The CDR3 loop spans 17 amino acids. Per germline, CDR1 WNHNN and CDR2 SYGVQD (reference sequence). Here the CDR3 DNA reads TGCGCCAGCAGTGAGTCCCGGAACGGGAGGGGCTACAATGAGCAGTTCTTC. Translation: CASSESRNGRGYNEQFF.

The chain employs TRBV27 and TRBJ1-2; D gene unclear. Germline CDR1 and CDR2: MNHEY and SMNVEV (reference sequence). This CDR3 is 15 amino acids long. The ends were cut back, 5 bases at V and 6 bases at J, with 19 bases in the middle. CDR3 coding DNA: TGTGCCAGCAGTGCCCCCGGTATCGGGGAAGATGGCTACACCTTC. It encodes CASSAPGIGEDGYTF.

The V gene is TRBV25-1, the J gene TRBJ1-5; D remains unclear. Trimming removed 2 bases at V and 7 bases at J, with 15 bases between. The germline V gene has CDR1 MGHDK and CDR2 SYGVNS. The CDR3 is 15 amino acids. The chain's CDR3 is CASSEGRVSGQPQHF. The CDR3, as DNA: TGTGCCAGCAGTGAAGGTCGAGTATCAGGACAGCCCCAGCATTTT.

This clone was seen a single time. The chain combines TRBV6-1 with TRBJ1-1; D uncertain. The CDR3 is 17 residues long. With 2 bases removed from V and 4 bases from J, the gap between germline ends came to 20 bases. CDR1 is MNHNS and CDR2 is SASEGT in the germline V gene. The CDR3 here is CASSETFRGPLGTEAFF. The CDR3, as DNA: TGTGCCAGCAGTGAAACTTTTAGAGGCCCGTTGGGCACTGAAGCTTTCTTT.

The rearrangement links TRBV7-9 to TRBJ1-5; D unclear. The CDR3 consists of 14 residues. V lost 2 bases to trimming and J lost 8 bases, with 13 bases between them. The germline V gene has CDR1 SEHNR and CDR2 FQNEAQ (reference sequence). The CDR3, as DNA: TGTGCCAGCAGCTTAAAAGGAGAATGGGAGCCCCAGCATTTT. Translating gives CASSLKGEWEPQHF.